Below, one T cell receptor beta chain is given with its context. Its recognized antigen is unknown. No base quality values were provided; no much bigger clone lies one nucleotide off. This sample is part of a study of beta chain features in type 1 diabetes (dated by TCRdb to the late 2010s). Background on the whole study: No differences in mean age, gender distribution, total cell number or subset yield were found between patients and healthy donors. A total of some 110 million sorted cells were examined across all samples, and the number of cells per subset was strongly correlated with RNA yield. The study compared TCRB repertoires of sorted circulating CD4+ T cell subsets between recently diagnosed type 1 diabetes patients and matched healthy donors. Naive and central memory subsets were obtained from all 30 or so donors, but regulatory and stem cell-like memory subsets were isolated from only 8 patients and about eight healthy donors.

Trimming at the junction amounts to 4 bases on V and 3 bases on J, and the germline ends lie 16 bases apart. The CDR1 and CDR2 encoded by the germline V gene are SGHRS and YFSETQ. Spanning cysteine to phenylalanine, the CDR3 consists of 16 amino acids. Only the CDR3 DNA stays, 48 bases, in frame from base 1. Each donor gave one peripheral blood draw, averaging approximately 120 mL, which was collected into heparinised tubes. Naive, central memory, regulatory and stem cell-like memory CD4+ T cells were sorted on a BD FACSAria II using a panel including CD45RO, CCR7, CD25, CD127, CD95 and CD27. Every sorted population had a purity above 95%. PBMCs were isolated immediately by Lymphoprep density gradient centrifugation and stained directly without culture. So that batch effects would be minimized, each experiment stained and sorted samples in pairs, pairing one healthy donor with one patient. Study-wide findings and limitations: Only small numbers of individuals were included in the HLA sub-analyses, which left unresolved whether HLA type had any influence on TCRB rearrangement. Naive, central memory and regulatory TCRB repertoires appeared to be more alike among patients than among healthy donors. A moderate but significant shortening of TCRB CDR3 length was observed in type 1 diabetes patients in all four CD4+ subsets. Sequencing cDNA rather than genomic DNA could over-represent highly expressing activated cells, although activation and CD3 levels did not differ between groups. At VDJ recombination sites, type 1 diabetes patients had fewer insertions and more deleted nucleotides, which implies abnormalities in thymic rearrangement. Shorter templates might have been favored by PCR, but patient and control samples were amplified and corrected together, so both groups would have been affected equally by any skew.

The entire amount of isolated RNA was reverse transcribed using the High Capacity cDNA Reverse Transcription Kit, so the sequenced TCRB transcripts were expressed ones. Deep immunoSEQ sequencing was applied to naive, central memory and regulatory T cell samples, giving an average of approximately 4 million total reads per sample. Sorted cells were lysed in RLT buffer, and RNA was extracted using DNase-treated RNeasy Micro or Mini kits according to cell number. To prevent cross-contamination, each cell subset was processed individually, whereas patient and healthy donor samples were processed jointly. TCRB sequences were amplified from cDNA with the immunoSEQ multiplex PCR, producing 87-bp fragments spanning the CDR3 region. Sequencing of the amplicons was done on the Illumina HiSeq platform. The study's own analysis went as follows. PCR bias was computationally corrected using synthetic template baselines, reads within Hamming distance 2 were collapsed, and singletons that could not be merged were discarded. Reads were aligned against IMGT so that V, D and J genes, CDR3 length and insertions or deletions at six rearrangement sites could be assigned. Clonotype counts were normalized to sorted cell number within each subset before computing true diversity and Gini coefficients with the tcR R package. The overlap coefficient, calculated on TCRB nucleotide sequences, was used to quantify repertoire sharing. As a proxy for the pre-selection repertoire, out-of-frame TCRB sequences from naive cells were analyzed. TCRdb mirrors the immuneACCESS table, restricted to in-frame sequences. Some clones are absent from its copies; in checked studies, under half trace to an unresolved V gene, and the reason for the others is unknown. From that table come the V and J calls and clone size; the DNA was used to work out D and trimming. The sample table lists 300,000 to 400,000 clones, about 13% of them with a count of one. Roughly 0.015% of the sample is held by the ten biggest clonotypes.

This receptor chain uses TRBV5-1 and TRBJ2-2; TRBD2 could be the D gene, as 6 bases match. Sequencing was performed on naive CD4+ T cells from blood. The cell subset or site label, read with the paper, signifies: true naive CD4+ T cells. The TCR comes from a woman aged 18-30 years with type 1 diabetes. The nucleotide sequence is TGCGCCAGCAGCCCCTCTCTAGCGCAATACACCGGGGAGCTGTTTTTT. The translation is CASSPSLAQYTGELFF.